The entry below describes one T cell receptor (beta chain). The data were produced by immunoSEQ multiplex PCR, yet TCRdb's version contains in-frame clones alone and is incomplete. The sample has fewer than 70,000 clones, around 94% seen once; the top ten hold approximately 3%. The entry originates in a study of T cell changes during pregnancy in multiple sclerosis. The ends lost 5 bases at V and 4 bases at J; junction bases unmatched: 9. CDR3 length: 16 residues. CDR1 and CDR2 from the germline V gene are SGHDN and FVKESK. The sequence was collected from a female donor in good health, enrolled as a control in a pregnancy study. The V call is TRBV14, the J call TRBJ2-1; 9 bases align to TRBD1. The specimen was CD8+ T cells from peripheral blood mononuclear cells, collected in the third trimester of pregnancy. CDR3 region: CASSSTGGDLYNEQFF. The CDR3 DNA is TGTGCCAGCAGCTCGACAGGGGGAGATCTTTACAATGAGCAGTTCTTC. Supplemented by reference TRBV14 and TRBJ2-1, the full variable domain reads EAGVTQFPSHSVIEKGQTVTLRCDPISGHDNLYWYRRVMGKEIKFLLHFVKESKQDESGMPNNRFLAERTGGTYSTLKVQPAELEDSGVYFCASSSTGGDLYNEQFFGPGTRLTVL.